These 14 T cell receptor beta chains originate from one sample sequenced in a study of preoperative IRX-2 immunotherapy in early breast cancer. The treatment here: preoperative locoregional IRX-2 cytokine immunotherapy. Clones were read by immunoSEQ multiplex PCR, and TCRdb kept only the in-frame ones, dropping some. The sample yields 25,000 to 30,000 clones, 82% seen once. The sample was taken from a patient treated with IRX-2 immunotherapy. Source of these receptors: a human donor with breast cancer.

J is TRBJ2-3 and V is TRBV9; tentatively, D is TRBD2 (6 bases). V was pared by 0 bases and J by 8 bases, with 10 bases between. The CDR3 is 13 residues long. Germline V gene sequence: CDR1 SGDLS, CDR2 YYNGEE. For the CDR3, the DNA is TGTGCCAGCAGCGTAGACGGGAGTGGTACGCAGTATTTT. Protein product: CASSVDGSGTQYF.

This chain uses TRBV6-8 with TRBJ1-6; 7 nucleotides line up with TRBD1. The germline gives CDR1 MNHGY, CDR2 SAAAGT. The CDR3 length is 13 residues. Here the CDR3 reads CATGGQGVSPLHF. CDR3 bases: TGTGCTACCGGGGGGCAGGGGGTTTCACCCCTCCACTTT.

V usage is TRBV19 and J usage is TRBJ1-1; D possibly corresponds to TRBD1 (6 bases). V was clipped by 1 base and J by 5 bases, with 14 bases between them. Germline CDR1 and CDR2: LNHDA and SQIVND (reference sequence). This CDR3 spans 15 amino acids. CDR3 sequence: CASSIGRGSGTEAFF. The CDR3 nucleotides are TGTGCCAGTAGTATAGGCAGGGGAAGTGGAACTGAAGCTTTCTTT.

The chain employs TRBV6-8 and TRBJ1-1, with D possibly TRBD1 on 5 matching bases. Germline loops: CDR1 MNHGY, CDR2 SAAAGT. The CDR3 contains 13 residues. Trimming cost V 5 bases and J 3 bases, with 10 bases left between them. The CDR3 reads CASSLGVYTEAFF. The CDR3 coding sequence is TGTGCCAGCAGTCTAGGGGTTTACACTGAAGCTTTCTTT.

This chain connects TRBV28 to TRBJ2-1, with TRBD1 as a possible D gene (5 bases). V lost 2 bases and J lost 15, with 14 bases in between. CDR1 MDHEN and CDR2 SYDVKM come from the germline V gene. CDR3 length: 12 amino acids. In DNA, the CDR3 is TGTGCCAGCAGTTTAGTCGGACAACGAGGGTTCTTC. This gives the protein CASSLVGQRGFF. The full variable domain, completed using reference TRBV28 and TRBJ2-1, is DVKVTQSSRYLVKRTGEKVFLECVQDMDHENMFWYRQDPGLGLRLIYFSYDVKMKEKGDIPEGYSVSREKKERFSLILESASTNQTSMYLCASSLVGQRGFFGPGTRLTVL.

The CDR3 is CASSQTGDGEKLFF. CDR3 coding DNA: TGTGCCAGCAGTCAGACAGGGGATGGGGAAAAACTGTTTTTT. This chain uses TRBV28 with TRBJ1-4; the match to TRBD1 covers 8 bases. Germline V gene data show CDR1 as MDHEN and CDR2 as SYDVKM. The CDR3 totals 14 residues. V lost 5 bases, J lost 8 bases, and 7 bases stayed unmatched. Based on the CDR3 plus reference TRBV28 and TRBJ1-4, the full variable domain is DVKVTQSSRYLVKRTGEKVFLECVQDMDHENMFWYRQDPGLGLRLIYFSYDVKMKEKGDIPEGYSVSREKKERFSLILESASTNQTSMYLCASSQTGDGEKLFFGSGTQLSVL.

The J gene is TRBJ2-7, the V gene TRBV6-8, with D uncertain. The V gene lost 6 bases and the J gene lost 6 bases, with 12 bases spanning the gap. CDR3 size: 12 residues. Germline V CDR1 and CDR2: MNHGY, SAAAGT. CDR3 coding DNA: TGTGCCAGCAGCCTCCGGGCGAGCGAGCAGTACTTC. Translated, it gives CASSLRASEQYF.

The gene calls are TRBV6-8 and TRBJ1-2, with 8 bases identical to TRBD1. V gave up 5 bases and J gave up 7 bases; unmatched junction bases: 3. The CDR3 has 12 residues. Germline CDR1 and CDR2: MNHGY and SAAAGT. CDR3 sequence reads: CASSTTGAGYTF. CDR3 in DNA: TGTGCCAGCAGTACGACAGGGGCTGGCTACACCTTC.

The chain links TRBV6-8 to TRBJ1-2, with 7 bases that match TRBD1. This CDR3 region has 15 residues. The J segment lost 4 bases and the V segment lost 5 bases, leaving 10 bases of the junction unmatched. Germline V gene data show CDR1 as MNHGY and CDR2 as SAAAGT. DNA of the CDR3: TGTGCCAGCAGTGACCACAGGGGTGACGTCTATGGCTACACCTTC. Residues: CASSDHRGDVYGYTF.

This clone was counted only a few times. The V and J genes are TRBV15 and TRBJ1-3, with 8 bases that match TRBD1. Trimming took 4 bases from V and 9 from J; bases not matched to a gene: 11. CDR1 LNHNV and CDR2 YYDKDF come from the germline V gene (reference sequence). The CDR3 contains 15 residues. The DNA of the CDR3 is TGTGCCACCAGCATCGCAGGGGGCGCGGGGTCCACCATATATTTT. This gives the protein CATSIAGGAGSTIYF. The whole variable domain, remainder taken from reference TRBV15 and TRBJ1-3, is DAMVIQNPRYQVTQFGKPVTLSCSQTLNHNVMYWYQQKSSQAPKLLFHYYDKDFNNEADTPDNFQSRRPNTSFCFLDIRSPGLGDTAMYLCATSIAGGAGSTIYFGEGSWLTVV.

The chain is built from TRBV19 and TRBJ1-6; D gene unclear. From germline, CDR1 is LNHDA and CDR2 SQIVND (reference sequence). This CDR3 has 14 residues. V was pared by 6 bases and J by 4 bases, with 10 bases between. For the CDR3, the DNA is TGTGCCAGTAGACCAGACACTTATAATTCACCCCTCCACTTT. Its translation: CASRPDTYNSPLHF.

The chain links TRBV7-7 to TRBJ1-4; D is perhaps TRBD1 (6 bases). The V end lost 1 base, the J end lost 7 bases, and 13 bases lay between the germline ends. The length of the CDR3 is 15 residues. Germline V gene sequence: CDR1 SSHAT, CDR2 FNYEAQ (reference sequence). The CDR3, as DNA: TGTGCCAGCAGCTTAGTTGGGGGCGGGGGTGAAAAACTGTTTTTT. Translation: CASSLVGGGGEKLFF.

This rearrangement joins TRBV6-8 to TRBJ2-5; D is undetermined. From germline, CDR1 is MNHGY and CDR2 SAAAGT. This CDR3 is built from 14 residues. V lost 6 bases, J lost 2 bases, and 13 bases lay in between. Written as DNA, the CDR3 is TGTGCCAGCAGCCCCGTTTTGAGACAAGAGACCCAGTACTTC. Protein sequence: CASSPVLRQETQYF.

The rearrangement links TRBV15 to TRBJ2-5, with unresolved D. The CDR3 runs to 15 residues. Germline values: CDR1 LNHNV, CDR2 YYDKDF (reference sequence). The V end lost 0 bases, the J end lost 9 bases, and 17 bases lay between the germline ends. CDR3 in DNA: TGTGCCACCAGCAGAGATCGGGCCGCTCTAAGCGCCCAGTACTTC. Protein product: CATSRDRAALSAQYF.